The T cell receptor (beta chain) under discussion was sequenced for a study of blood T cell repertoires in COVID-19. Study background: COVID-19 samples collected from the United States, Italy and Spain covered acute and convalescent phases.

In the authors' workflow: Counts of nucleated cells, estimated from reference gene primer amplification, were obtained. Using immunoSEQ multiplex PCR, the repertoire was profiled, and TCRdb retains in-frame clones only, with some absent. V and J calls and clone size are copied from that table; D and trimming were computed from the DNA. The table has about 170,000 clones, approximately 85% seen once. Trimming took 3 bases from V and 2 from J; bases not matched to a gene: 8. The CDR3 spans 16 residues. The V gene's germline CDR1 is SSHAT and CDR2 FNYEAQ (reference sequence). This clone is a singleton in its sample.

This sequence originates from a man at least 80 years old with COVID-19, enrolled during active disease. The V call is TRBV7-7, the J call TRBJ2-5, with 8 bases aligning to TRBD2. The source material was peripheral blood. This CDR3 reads CASSFRPGGEQETQYF. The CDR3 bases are TGTGCCAGCAGCTTCAGACCCGGGGGGGAACAAGAGACCCAGTACTTC.